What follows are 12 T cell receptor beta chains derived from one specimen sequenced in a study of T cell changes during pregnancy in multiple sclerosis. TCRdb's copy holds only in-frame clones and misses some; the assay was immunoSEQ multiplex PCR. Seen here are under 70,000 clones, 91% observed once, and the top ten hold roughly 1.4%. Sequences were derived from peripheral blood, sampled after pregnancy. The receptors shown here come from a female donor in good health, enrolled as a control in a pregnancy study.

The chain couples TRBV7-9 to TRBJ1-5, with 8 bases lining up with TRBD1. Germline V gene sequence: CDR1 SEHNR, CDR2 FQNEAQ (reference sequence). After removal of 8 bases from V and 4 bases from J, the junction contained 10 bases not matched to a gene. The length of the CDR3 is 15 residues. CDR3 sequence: CASASTGGKNQPQHF. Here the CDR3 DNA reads TGTGCCAGCGCGTCAACAGGGGGTAAGAATCAGCCCCAGCATTTT.

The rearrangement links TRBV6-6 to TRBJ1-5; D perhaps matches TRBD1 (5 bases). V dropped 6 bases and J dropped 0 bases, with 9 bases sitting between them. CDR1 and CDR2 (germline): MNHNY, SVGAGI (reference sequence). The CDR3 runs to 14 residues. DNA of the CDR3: TGTGCCAGCAGCCCCGACAGTAGCAATCAGCCCCAGCATTTT. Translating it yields CASSPDSSNQPQHF.

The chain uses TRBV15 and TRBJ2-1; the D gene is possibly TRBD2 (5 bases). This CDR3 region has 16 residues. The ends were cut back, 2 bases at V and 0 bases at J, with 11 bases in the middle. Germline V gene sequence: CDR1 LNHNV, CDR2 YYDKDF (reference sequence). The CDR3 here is CATSRFSDVSYNEQFF. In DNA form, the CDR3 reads TGTGCCACCAGCAGATTTAGCGACGTCTCCTACAATGAGCAGTTCTTC.

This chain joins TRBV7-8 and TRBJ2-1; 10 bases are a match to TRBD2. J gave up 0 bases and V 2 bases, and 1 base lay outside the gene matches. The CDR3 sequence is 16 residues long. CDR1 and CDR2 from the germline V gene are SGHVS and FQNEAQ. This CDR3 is CASSLQRGGSYNEQFF. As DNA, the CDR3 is TGTGCCAGCAGCTTACAGCGGGGGGGCTCCTACAATGAGCAGTTCTTC.

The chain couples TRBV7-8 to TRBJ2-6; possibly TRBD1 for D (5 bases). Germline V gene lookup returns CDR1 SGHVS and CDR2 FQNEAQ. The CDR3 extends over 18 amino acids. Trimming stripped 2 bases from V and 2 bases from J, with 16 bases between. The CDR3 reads CASSLIYQGIAGANVLTF. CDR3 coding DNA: TGTGCCAGCAGCTTAATTTATCAGGGAATTGCTGGGGCCAACGTCCTGACTTTC. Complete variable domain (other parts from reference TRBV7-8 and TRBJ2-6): GAGVSQSPRYKVAKRGQDVALRCDPISGHVSLFWYQQALGQGPEFLTYFQNEAQLDKSGLPSDRFFAERPEGSVSTLKIQRTQQEDSAVYLCASSLIYQGIAGANVLTFGAGSRLTVL.

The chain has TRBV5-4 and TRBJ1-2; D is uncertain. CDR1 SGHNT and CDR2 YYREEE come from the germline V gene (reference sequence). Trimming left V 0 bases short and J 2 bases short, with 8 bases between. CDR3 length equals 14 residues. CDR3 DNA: TGTGCCAGCAGCTTGGCGGGATCCAACTATGGCTACACCTTC. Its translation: CASSLAGSNYGYTF.

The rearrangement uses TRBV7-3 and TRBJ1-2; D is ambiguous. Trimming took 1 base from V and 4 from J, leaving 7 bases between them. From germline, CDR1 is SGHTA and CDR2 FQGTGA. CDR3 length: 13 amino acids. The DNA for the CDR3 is TGTGCCAGCAGCTTAATGGCTTCCTATGGCTACACCTTC. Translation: CASSLMASYGYTF.

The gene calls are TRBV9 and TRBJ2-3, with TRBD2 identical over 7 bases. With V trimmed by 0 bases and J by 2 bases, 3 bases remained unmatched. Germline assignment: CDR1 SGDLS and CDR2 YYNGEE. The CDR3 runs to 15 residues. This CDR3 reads CASSVGRGNTDTQYF. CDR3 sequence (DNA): TGTGCCAGCAGCGTAGGGCGGGGGAACACAGATACGCAGTATTTT.

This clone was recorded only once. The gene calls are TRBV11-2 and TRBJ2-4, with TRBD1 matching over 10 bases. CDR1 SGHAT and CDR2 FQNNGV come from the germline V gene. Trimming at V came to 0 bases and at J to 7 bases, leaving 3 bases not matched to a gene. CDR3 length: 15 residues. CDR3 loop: CASSLEGQGLNIQYF. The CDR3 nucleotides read TGTGCCAGCAGCTTAGAGGGACAGGGGCTCAACATTCAGTACTTC.

For the CDR3, the DNA is TGTGCCATCAGTGGGGCAGGGACTAGCGTAACAGATACGCAGTATTTT. It yields the protein CAISGAGTSVTDTQYF. The J gene is TRBJ2-3, the V gene TRBV10-3; TRBD2 matches at 10 bases. Germline CDR1 reads ENHRY; CDR2 reads SYGVKD. The CDR3 totals 16 residues. V lost 4 bases to trimming and J lost 3 bases; unmatched junction nucleotides: 7.

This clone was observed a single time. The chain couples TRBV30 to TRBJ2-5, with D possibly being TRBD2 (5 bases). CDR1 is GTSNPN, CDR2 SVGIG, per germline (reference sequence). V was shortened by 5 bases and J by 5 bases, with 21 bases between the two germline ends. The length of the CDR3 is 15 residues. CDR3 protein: CAWGPGAYGGETQYF. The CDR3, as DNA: TGTGCCTGGGGGCCTGGAGCATACGGCGGGGAGACCCAGTACTTC.

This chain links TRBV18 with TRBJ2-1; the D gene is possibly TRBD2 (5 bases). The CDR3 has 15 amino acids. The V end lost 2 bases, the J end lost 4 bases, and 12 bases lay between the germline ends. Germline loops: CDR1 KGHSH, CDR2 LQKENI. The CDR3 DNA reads TGTGCCAGCTCACCAATCCCACGGGGATACAATGAGCAGTTCTTC. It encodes CASSPIPRGYNEQFF.